This TCR beta chain came from a study of cytomegalovirus exposure and HLA in healthy donors (TCRdb year 2017). In the study overall: According to a later analysis, one platform produced both the approximately 110 validation repertoires and the 666 repertoires of the first cohort. The study was designed to test whether signatures of past pathogen exposure could be identified by cataloging public T cell receptors. Along with the approximately 600-subject first cohort, a separate validation cohort of over 90 different subjects was used. To predict cytomegalovirus infection status, the study combined high-throughput TCR immunosequencing, statistical association of individual TCRs with disease status, and machine learning. What the authors observed across the whole study: In vitro tests confirmed that a few of the cytomegalovirus-associated TCR beta chains recognize cytomegalovirus antigens. A total of 150 to 200 TCR beta chains were listed by the study as associated with cytomegalovirus. The classifier was reported to diagnose cytomegalovirus status with high specificity and sensitivity in both the original cohort and the validation cohort. According to the authors, the approach could potentially be generalized to other disease states and immunological phenotypes. Of the cluster scores, roughly 95% were above 0 in a later analysis, which found that TCRs clustered in the first cohort also tended to co-occur in the approximately 120 validation repertoires. Most TCR sequences were observed very rarely across donors, whereas some public TCRs were present in many individuals. A later analysis had no HLA typing for the validation cohort, so co-occurrence there was scored across all 120 or so repertoires.

For this chain, trimming is 7 bases at the V end and 7 bases at the J end, and the number of junction bases without a gene match is 10. From its cysteine to its phenylalanine, the CDR3 spans 14 amino acids. The kept DNA is CDR3 alone, 42 bases in frame from the first base. Based on the germline V gene, the CDR1 and CDR2 sequences are SQVTM and ANQGSEA. Libraries came from the immunoSEQ multiplex PCR assay. In the authors' own workflow: A statistical classification framework was built for diagnosing cytomegalovirus status from the catalog of TCR beta chain sequences. The table was pulled from immuneACCESS by TCRdb, which kept in-frame rearrangements only. Such tables lose some clones; where checked, under half of the loss comes from unresolved V genes, and the rest has no known cause. D and trimming were read from the DNA, whereas the V and J calls and clone size are those reported in that table. The sample table shows about 82,000 clones, and 85% to 95% are seen once. The ten largest clones take up 0.55% to 0.75% of the sample.

For this clone: Its antigen is not yet known. The sample holds no much larger clone one base away, and base qualities are not on file.

The donors belonged to the validation cohort of 120 subjects, which was separate from the roughly 670-subject first cohort. This receptor was identified in a man younger than 30 in good health and CMV-seronegative. The chain links TRBV29-1 with TRBJ2-2; 9 middle bases align to TRBD1. The specimen sequenced was PBMCs. The CDR3 reads as follows: CSAGMTGGIGELFF. Read as DNA, the sequence is TGCAGCGCTGGAATGACAGGGGGAATCGGGGAGCTGTTTTTT.